The 11 T cell receptor beta chains given below trace back to one sample, sequenced in a study of regulatory T cells in long-lasting Graves disease. Through Arm-PCR of CDR3 regions and iRepertoire HTBI primers, TCR beta libraries were built. Using its own MiXCR run on the multiplex PCR reads, TCRdb lists one record per CDR3 protein. This table has hundreds of thousands of distinct CDR3 sequences, 12% appearing once. Time point defined: newly diagnosed GD, antithyroid drugs for less than 3 months. Making the TCR library involved RNA that had been extracted from PBMCs. This same sample was also taken into another study, of T cells in Graves' hyperthyroidism and ophthalmopathy.

This sample comprised peripheral blood mononuclear cells (PBMCs), obtained at new diagnosis, from a patient treated with antithyroid drugs. The receptors originated from a woman in her 30s with Graves disease.

The table lists this clonotype with many counts. This chain links TRBV7-9 with TRBJ2-5, with D uncertain. V lost 5 bases and J lost 5, with 18 bases in between. The CDR3 loop spans 15 amino acids. CDR1 is SEHNR, CDR2 FQNEAQ, per germline (reference sequence). This CDR3 reads CASSRQAPRGETQYF. DNA for the CDR3: TGTGCCAGCAGCCGGCAAGCGCCCCGCGGCGAGACCCAGTACTTC. Full variable domain (rest looked up from reference TRBV7-9 and TRBJ2-5): DTGVSQNPRHKITKRGQNVTFRCDPISEHNRLYWYRQTLGQGPEFLTYFQNEAQLEKSRLLSDRFSAERPKGSFSTLEIQRTEQGDSAMYLCASSRQAPRGETQYFGPGTRLLVL.

This clonotype was seen a few times. The chain employs TRBV11-3 and TRBJ1-3, with 9 bases aligning to TRBD1. After removal of 2 bases from V and 4 bases from J, the junction contained 9 bases not matched to a gene. Germline V gene lookup returns CDR1 SGHNT and CDR2 YENEEA. The CDR3 extends over 17 amino acids. The CDR3 spells CASSLPGQGLGGNTIYF. CDR3 nucleotide sequence: TGTGCCAGCAGCTTACCTGGACAGGGGCTCGGCGGAAACACCATATATTTT.

This clonotype was seen many times. The V and J genes are TRBV11-2 and TRBJ2-2; 10 nucleotides align to TRBD1. Trimming cost V 4 bases and J 6 bases; bases outside gene matches: 5. Germline V CDR1 and CDR2: SGHAT, FQNNGV. The CDR3 spans 15 residues. The CDR3 reads CASSSRQGASGELFF. CDR3 nucleotides: TGTGCCAGCAGCTCCCGACAGGGGGCGTCCGGGGAGCTGTTTTTT.

This clonotype has only a few counts. The chain combines TRBV20-1 with TRBJ2-7; D is possibly TRBD2 (6 bases). Trimming removed 5 bases from V and 7 bases from J, with 24 bases in between. The V gene's germline CDR1 is DFQATT and CDR2 SNEGSKA (reference sequence). CDR3 length: 15 residues. As DNA, the CDR3 is TGCAGTGCTGTTGCTTTGGGACTGAGCGTGGGTGAGCAGTACTTC. This codes for CSAVALGLSVGEQYF.

This clonotype was detected ten times or more. The J gene is TRBJ2-5, the V gene TRBV28; D is ambiguous. V lost 5 bases and J 0 bases, leaving 19 bases between the germline ends. This CDR3 comprises 17 residues. Germline V lookup: CDR1 MDHEN, CDR2 SYDVKM. The CDR3 loop is CASSPGPGPRYQETQYF. In DNA form, the CDR3 reads TGTGCCAGCAGTCCGGGTCCGGGCCCCAGGTACCAAGAGACCCAGTACTTC.

This clonotype was counted between two and nine times. The V gene is TRBV7-8, the J gene TRBJ2-6, with D unresolved. V was shortened by 5 bases and J by 0 bases, with 20 bases between the two germline ends. Germline assignment: CDR1 SGHVS and CDR2 FQNEAQ. The CDR3 has 19 amino acids. CDR3 sequence (DNA): TGTGCCAGCAGCGCTCCGGTCGGGTCAGTCAGCTCTGGGGCCAACGTCCTGACTTTC. The encoded protein is CASSAPVGSVSSGANVLTF.

This clonotype was seen ten or more times. The chain carries TRBV12-5 and TRBJ1-1; a weak D match, TRBD1 (5 bases). This CDR3 has 13 amino acids. The V and J ends lost 3 bases and 10 bases respectively, with 15 bases between them. From germline, CDR1 is LGHNT and CDR2 FRNRAP. The CDR3 loop reads CASGFFQGGAAFF. CDR3 nucleotide sequence: TGTGCTAGTGGTTTCTTTCAGGGAGGGGCAGCTTTCTTT.

At least ten counts were recorded for this clonotype. The rearrangement uses TRBV11-2 and TRBJ2-7; D perhaps matches TRBD1 (5 bases). This CDR3 has 15 residues. Trimming removed 5 bases from V and 0 bases from J, with 14 bases in between. CDR1 SGHAT and CDR2 FQNNGV come from the germline V gene. The CDR3 loop reads CASSALQAHSYEQYF. The DNA for the CDR3 is TGTGCCAGCAGCGCACTACAGGCGCACTCCTACGAGCAGTACTTC.

This clonotype was seen ten or more times. V is TRBV28 and J is TRBJ1-2; D is unclear. The germline V and J ends were trimmed by 4 bases and 4 bases, with 13 bases remaining between them. The germline gives CDR1 MDHEN, CDR2 SYDVKM. The CDR3 extends over 14 amino acids. DNA for the CDR3: TGTGCCAGCAGTTCTCCAAAGGACCTCTATGGCTACACCTTC. This sequence encodes CASSSPKDLYGYTF.

This clonotype has only a few counts. The rearrangement joins TRBV20-1 to TRBJ2-3; 7 positions match TRBD1. V trimming: 0 bases; J trimming: 1 base; junction bases outside the gene matches: 4. The CDR3 extends over 15 amino acids. Per the germline V gene, CDR1 is DFQATT and CDR2 is SNEGSKA (reference sequence). The CDR3 DNA reads as TGCAGTGCTAGAGATCGAGGGACAGGCACAGATACGCAGTATTTT. This codes for CSARDRGTGTDTQYF.

Ten or more counts support this clonotype. V usage is TRBV7-9 and J usage is TRBJ2-1; D is undetermined. The V end lost 5 bases, the J end lost 6 bases, and 8 bases lay between the germline ends. There are 12 residues in the CDR3. The germline V gene has CDR1 SEHNR and CDR2 FQNEAQ (reference sequence). The CDR3 sequence: CASSPDANEQFF. CDR3 coding DNA: TGTGCCAGCAGCCCGGACGCCAATGAGCAGTTCTTC.